This T cell receptor (beta chain) appears in the sequencing data of a study of cytomegalovirus exposure and HLA in healthy donors. The PCR used 60 Vbeta and 13 Jbeta primers. Some clones are missing from TCRdb's copy, which holds only in-frame ones; the method was immunoSEQ multiplex PCR. The sample lists about 190,000 clones, 10% to 15% occurring once. In this sample, this clone turned up a few times. The target antigen is unknown. The study's findings and limits: The records held CMV serostatus as the only immune exposure information.

Germline loops: CDR1 SNHLY, CDR2 FYNNEI. The CDR3 extends over 15 amino acids. Trimming cost V 6 bases and J 2 bases; bases outside gene matches: 7. J is TRBJ1-1 and V is TRBV2, with 9 bases identical to TRBD1. The source of this sequence is a man over 45 in good health and CMV-seropositive. The sample was PBMCs. CDR3 residues: CASRAQQGANTEAFF. CDR3 DNA: TGTGCCAGCAGGGCCCAACAGGGGGCAAACACTGAAGCTTTCTTT.